This TCR beta chain came from a study of T cell changes during pregnancy in multiple sclerosis. The repertoire was sequenced with immunoSEQ multiplex PCR; TCRdb's copy has only in-frame clones and lacks some. The sample includes about 19,000 clones, roughly 88% seen only once; the top ten take 4.5% to 7%. This specimen consisted of CD8+ T cells from peripheral blood mononuclear cells, obtained after pregnancy. The clonotype comes from a female donor in good health, enrolled as a control in a pregnancy study.

In DNA form, the CDR3 reads TGTGCCTGGGGGGACGGACAGGGGTCTGAAGCTTTCTTT. Its translation: CAWGDGQGSEAFF. The chain links TRBV30 to TRBJ1-1, with 9 bases lining up with TRBD1. CDR1 is GTSNPN, CDR2 SVGIG, per germline (reference sequence). The CDR3 contains 13 residues. With 5 bases clipped from V and 6 bases from J, the junction kept 7 bases outside the gene matches.